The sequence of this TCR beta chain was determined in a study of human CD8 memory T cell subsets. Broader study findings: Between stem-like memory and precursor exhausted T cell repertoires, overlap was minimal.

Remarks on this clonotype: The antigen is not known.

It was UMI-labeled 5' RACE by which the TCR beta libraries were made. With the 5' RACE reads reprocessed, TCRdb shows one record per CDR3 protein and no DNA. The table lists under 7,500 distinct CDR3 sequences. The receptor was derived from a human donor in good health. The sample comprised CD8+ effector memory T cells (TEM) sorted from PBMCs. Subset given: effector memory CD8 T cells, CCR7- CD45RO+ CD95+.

CDR3 residues: CASSLGNSPLHF. The V and J genes are TRBV5-1 and TRBJ1-6. CDR3 length: 12 residues. CDR1 and CDR2 from the germline V gene are SGHRS and YFSETQ.